This T cell receptor (beta chain) was sequenced during a study of T cell repertoires in cytomegalovirus infection. This CDR3 comprises 15 residues. Between the trimmed V and J ends, which lost 3 bases and 5 bases, there was a span of 16 bases. Whole-study findings and limits: HLA-C-restricted CMV clonotypes gave the most frequent clonotype in two of eight donors.

TCRdb used MiXCR to reprocess the reads, holding one entry per CDR3 protein. The table has approximately 910,000 distinct CDR3 sequences, approximately 30% seen once; the top ten hold 13%. As concerns this clonotype: As yet, its antigen is unknown.

The gene calls are TRBV12-3 or TRBV12-4 and TRBJ1-2; D gene uncertain. Sequencing used cultured CD8+ T cells from PBMCs, obtained from culture after CMV antigen stimulation. The receptor's source is a human donor in good health (CMV status not recorded). Some clones in this sample may be carry-over from other donors' samples. CDR3 sequence reads: CASSLWQQIGYGYTF. The CDR3, as DNA: TGTGCCAGCAGTTTGTGGCAGCAAATTGGTTATGGCTACACCTTC.